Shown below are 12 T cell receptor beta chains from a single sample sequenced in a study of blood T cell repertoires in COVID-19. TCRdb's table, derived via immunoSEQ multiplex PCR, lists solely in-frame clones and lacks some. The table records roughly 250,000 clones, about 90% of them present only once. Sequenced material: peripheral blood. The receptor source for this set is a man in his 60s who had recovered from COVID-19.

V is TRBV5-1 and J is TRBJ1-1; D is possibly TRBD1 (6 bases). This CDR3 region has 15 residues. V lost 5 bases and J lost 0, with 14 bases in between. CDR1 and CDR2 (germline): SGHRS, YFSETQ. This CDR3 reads CASSRGDTLNTEAFF. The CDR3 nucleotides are TGCGCCAGCAGTCGGGGGGACACCTTGAACACTGAAGCTTTCTTT.

The DNA of the CDR3 is TGTGCCTGGGGCCCCGGGGGACATAATTCACCCCTCCACTTT. Translated, it gives CAWGPGGHNSPLHF. The rearrangement links TRBV30 to TRBJ1-6; D possibly corresponds to TRBD1 (5 bases). Germline CDR1 is GTSNPN and CDR2 is SVGIG (reference sequence). Trimming stripped 5 bases from V and 5 bases from J, with 13 bases between. The CDR3 has 14 residues.

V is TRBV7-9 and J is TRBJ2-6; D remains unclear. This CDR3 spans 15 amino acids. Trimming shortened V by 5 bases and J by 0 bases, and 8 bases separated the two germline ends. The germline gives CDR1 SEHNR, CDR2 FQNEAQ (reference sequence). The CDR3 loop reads CASSEEYSGANVLTF. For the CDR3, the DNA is TGTGCCAGCAGCGAAGAGTACTCTGGGGCCAACGTCCTGACTTTC.

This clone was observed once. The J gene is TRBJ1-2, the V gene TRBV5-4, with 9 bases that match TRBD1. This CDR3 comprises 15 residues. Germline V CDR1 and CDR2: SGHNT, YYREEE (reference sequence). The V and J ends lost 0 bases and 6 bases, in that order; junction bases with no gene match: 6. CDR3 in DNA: TGTGCCAGCAGCTTGGTAGGGGACAGGGTGCATGGCTACACCTTC. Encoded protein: CASSLVGDRVHGYTF.

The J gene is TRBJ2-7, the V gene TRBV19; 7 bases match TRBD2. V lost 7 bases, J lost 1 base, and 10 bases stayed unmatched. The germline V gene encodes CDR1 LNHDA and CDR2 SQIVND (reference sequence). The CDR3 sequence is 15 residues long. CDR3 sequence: CASMGGVENSYEQYF. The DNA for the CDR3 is TGTGCCAGTATGGGAGGGGTTGAGAATTCCTACGAGCAGTACTTC. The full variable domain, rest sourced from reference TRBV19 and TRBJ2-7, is DGGITQSPKYLFRKEGQNVTLSCEQNLNHDAMYWYRQDPGQGLRLIYYSQIVNDFQKGDIAEGYSVSREKKESFPLTVTSAQKNPTAFYLCASMGGVENSYEQYFGPGTRLTVT.

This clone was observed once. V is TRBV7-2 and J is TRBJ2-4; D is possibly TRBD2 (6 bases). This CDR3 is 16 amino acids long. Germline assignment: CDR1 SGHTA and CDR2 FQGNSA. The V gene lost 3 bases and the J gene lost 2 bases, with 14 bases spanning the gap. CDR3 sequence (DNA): TGTGCCAGCAGCTTTAGTAGCGGTGGGTCCAAAAACATTCAGTACTTC. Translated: CASSFSSGGSKNIQYF.

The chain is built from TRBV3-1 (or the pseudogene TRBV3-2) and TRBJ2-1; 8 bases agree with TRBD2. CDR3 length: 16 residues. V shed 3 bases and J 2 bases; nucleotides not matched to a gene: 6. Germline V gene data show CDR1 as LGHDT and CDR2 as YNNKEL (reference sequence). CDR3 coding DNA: TGTGCCAGCAGCCATCGAAAGCGGGGGACCTACAATGAGCAGTTCTTC. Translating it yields CASSHRKRGTYNEQFF.

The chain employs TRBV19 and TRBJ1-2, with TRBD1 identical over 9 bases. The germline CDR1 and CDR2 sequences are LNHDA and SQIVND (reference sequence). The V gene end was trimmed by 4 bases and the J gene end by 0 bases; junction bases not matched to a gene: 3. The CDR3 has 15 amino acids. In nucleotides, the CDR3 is TGTGCCAGTAGTACGAGACAGGGGGCTAACTATGGCTACACCTTC. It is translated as CASSTRQGANYGYTF.

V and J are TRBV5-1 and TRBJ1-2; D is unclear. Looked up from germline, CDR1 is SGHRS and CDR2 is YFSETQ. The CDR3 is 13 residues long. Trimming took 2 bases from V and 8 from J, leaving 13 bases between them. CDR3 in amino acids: CASSFGPGEGYTF. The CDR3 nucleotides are TGCGCCAGCAGCTTTGGACCCGGGGAAGGCTACACCTTC. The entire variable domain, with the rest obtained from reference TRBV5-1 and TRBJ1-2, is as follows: KAGVTQTPRYLIKTRGQQVTLSCSPISGHRSVSWYQQTPGQGLQFLFEYFSETQRNKGNFPGRFSGRQFSNSRSEMNVSTLELGDSALYLCASSFGPGEGYTFGSGTRLTVV.

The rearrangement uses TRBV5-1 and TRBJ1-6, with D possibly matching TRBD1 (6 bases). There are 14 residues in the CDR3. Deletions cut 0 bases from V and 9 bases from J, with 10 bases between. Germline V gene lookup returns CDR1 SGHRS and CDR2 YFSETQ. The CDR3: CASSLEKQGSPLHF. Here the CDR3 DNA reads TGCGCCAGCAGCTTGGAAAAACAGGGTTCACCCCTCCACTTT. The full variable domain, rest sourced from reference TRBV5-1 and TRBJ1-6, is KAGVTQTPRYLIKTRGQQVTLSCSPISGHRSVSWYQQTPGQGLQFLFEYFSETQRNKGNFPGRFSGRQFSNSRSEMNVSTLELGDSALYLCASSLEKQGSPLHFGNGTRLTVT.

This chain's CDR3 is CASSLGSNQPQHF. The CDR3 nucleotides are TGTGCCAGCAGTTTAGGCAGCAATCAGCCCCAGCATTTT. The V call is TRBV28, the J call TRBJ1-5, with D uncertain. V lost 2 bases and J lost 1, with 3 bases in between. Germline assignment: CDR1 MDHEN and CDR2 SYDVKM. This CDR3 spans 13 amino acids.

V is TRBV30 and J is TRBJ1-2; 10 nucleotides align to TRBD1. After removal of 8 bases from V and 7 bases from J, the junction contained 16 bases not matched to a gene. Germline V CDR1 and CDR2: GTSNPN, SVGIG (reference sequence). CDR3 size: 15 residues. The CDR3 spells CAQTNFPGQGFGYTF. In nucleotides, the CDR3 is TGTGCCCAAACCAACTTTCCGGGACAGGGGTTTGGCTACACCTTC.